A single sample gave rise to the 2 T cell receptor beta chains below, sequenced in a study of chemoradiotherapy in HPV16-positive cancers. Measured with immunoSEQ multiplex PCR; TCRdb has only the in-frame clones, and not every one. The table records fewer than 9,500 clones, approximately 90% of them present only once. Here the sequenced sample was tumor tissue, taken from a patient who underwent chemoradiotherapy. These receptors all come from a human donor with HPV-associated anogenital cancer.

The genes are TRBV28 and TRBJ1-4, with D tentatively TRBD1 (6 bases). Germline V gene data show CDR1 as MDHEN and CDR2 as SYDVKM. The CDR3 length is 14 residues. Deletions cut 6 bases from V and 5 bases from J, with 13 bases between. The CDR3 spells CASSQQGGNEKLFF. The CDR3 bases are TGTGCCAGCAGCCAACAGGGAGGCAATGAAAAACTGTTTTTT.

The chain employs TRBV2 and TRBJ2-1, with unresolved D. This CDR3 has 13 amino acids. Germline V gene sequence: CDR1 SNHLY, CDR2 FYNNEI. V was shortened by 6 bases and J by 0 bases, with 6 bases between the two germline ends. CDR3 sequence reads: CASRIDSYNEQFF. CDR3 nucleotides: TGTGCCAGCAGGATCGACTCCTACAATGAGCAGTTCTTC.